A selection of T cell receptor beta chains follows, all from one sample in a study of T cells in Graves' hyperthyroidism and ophthalmopathy. TCRdb recomputed calls from the multiplex PCR reads with MiXCR, one row per CDR3 protein. The sample lists 350,000 to 400,000 distinct CDR3 sequences, roughly 19% occurring once. The sample comprised blood. All receptors derive from a woman aged 18-30 years with Graves' hyperthyroidism. CDR3s include the opening cysteine and the closing phenylalanine or tryptophan. D genes are given only for firm matches. Size tells how often a clone was seen (once, few, many) or the class of an expanded clone, and some rows leave it out.

size,J,V,D,DNA,CDR3
many,TRBJ1-2,TRBV20-1,.,TGCAGTGCTAGGCGGGACACTGTCGAAAACTATGGCTACACCTTC,CSARRDTVENYGYTF
many,TRBJ1-2,TRBV28,.,TGTGCCAGCAGTTCCTTCCACAGGGATAACTATGGCTACACCTTC,CASSSFHRDNYGYTF
.,TRBJ1-2,TRBV30,.,TGTGCCTCCGAATCCTCTTCCCCTCCGAGGGGAGCGTACTATGGCTACACCTTC,CASESSSPPRGAYYGYTF
.,TRBJ2-5,TRBV12-3/TRBV12-4,.,TGTGCCAGCAGTTTGCCGACTTCCCAAGAGACCCAGTACTTC,CASSLPTSQETQYF
many,TRBJ1-1,TRBV15,.,TGTGCCACCAGCGTATCGGGACACAGCATGAACACTGAAGCTTTCTTT,CATSVSGHSMNTEAFF
.,TRBJ1-1,TRBV6-1,TRBD1,TGTGCCAGCCGGAACGGAATTTCGGACAGGGGGCGGGCTGAAGCTTTCTTT,CASRNGISDRGRAEAFF
many,TRBJ1-2,TRBV24-1,TRBD1,TGTGCCACCAGTGATCCGGGACAGGCGACCTATGGCTACACCTTC,CATSDPGQATYGYTF
many,TRBJ1-5,TRBV20-1,TRBD1,TGCAGTGCTAGAGTCAGGGACAGGGATCAGCCCCAGCATTTT,CSARVRDRDQPQHF
many,TRBJ1-2,TRBV10-1,TRBD1,TGCGCCAGCAGCGCCGGGACAGGGTCCGACTATGGCTACACCTTC,CASSAGTGSDYGYTF
.,TRBJ1-1,TRBV20-1,.,TGCAGTGTTGTGGGCCTCCCGGGGAGCACTGAAGCTTTCTTT,CSVVGLPGSTEAFF
many,TRBJ2-7,TRBV6-5,.,TGTGCCAGCAGTTACTGGTCCCATCAATCCCCCGAGCAGTACTTC,CASSYWSHQSPEQYF
.,TRBJ1-1,TRBV7-3,.,TGTGCCAGCAGCCCAACGGGCGGGGGGCACGCTGAAGCCTTCTTT,CASSPTGGGHAEAFF
many,TRBJ1-1,TRBV20-1,.,TGCAGTGCTTTTTCAGGGTTCACTGAAGCTTTCTTT,CSAFSGFTEAFF
once,TRBJ1-6,TRBV10-2,TRBD1,TGCGCCAGCAGAACCGGGACAGTAAATTCACCCCTCCACTTT,CASRTGTVNSPLHF
.,TRBJ2-7,TRBV20-1,.,TGCAGTGCTGATAGGGACCGCACCTACGAGCAGTACTTC,CSADRDRTYEQYF
.,TRBJ2-5,TRBV15,.,TGTGCCACCAGCAGAGGCCAAGAAGGGGAGACCCAGTACTTC,CATSRGQEGETQYF
once,TRBJ2-7,TRBV6-1,.,TGTGCCAGCAGCGACAGGAGCCGGCGAGGGGAGCAGTACTTC,CASSDRSRRGEQYF
many,TRBJ2-5,TRBV9,.,TGTGCCAGCAGCGTAGTGGAGGGGCGCTTGGAGACCCAGTACTTC,CASSVVEGRLETQYF
many,TRBJ2-5,TRBV6-1,.,TGTGCCAGCAGTGATCGAACTGGGATTCTCCAAGAGACCCAGTACTTC,CASSDRTGILQETQYF
.,TRBJ2-5,TRBV4-1,.,TGCGCCAGCAGCCAAGCGGCCAGCCAAGAGACCCAGTACTTC,CASSQAASQETQYF
many,TRBJ1-1,TRBV11-2,.,TGTGCCAGCAGTCCCGACAGGCGGGACACTGAAGCTTTCTTT,CASSPDRRDTEAFF
many,TRBJ1-1,TRBV7-9,.,TGTGCCAGCAGCCAGGGAGCTTGGGACACTGAAGCTTTCTTT,CASSQGAWDTEAFF
many,TRBJ1-1,TRBV2,.,TGTGCCAGCAGCGTCGATTTACATGTTCCTGAAGCTTTCTTT,CASSVDLHVPEAFF
few,TRBJ1-5,TRBV3-1,TRBD1,TGTGCCAGCAGCCTTTCGATGGGACAGGGCGTCAATCAGCCCCAGCATTTT,CASSLSMGQGVNQPQHF
many,TRBJ2-7,TRBV12-3/TRBV12-4,.,TGTGCCAGCAGGGCTAGCAGGGTAAGAGGCTTCTCCTACGAGCAGTACTTC,CASRASRVRGFSYEQYF
many,TRBJ1-1,TRBV4-1,TRBD1,TGCGCCAGCAGCCAAGGCCCTTTCGCCGGGACAGGTGAAGCTTTCTTT,CASSQGPFAGTGEAFF
.,TRBJ2-7,TRBV7-2,.,TGTGCCAGCAGCTTACGGGGAGTCCGGACCTACGAGCAGTACTTC,CASSLRGVRTYEQYF
many,TRBJ1-2,TRBV9,.,TGTGCCAGCAGTCCCTTTGGGACCGAATATGGCTACACCTTC,CASSPFGTEYGYTF
.,TRBJ2-4,TRBV6-1,TRBD1,TGTGCCAGCAGTCCCGGGACAGGGGTCACCAAAAACATTAAGTACTTC,CASSPGTGVTKNIKYF
many,TRBJ2-6,TRBV12-3/TRBV12-4,.,TGTGCCAGCAGGACTGGCTCTGGGGCCAACGTCCTGACTTTC,CASRTGSGANVLTF
.,TRBJ2-7,TRBV6-4,.,TGTGTCAGCAGTTACGGGGACGGGTACGAGCAGTACTTC,CVSSYGDGYEQYF
.,TRBJ2-7,TRBV6-1,TRBD1,TGTGCCAGCAGTATGACAGGGACCTACGAGCAGTACTTC,CASSMTGTYEQYF
.,TRBJ2-7,TRBV10-3,.,TGTGCCATCAGTGAAGGGGAACCCTACGAGCAGTACTTC,CAISEGEPYEQYF
.,TRBJ1-1,TRBV12-3/TRBV12-4,TRBD1,TGTGCCAGCAGTTGGACAGGGATCTACACTGAAGCTTTCTTT,CASSWTGIYTEAFF
many,TRBJ1-5,TRBV28,.,TGTGCCAGCTTGCTCGTAGGGCAGCCCCAGCATTTT,CASLLVGQPQHF
.,TRBJ2-7,TRBV6-2/TRBV6-3,.,TGTGCCAGCAGTTACCCAGGGGGGGGCTACGAGCAGTACTTC,CASSYPGGGYEQYF
many,TRBJ1-1,TRBV2,.,TGTGCCAGCAGCCTGATGGGACACTTGAACACTGAAGCTTTCTTT,CASSLMGHLNTEAFF
many,TRBJ2-7,TRBV19,TRBD2,TGTGCCAGTAGTAGGTCCGGGACTAGCGGCTACGAGCAGTACTTC,CASSRSGTSGYEQYF
many,TRBJ1-1,TRBV6-5,.,TGTGCCAGCAGTTACCACAAAACGACGGACTCAGCTTTCTTT,CASSYHKTTDSAFF
few,TRBJ1-2,TRBV5-1,.,TGCGCCAGCAGCTTGGGAGTGGGTTCTAACTATGGCTACACCTTC,CASSLGVGSNYGYTF
many,TRBJ2-2,TRBV6-5,TRBD1,TGTGCCAGCAGTTACGCTTGGGGACAGGGAACCGGGGAGCTGTTTTTT,CASSYAWGQGTGELFF
many,TRBJ1-2,TRBV2,TRBD1,TGTGCCAGCAGTACCGGACAGGGCCTCGCGGGCTACACCTTC,CASSTGQGLAGYTF
few,TRBJ1-2,TRBV5-1,TRBD1,TGCGCCAGCAGCGCGGGACAGGGAGCGCTTGGCTACACCTTC,CASSAGQGALGYTF
few,TRBJ2-2,TRBV9,.,TGTGCCAGCAGCGCACAGGAGGGGGTCACCGGGGAGCTGTTTTTT,CASSAQEGVTGELFF
many,TRBJ2-2,TRBV12-3/TRBV12-4,.,TGTGCCAGCTCCCCCCTGGGGGTGGCCGGGGAGCTGTTTTTT,CASSPLGVAGELFF